The 20 T cell receptor beta chains listed next were all sequenced from one sample in a study of T cell responses to AZD1222 COVID-19 vaccine. The protocol was immunoSEQ multiplex PCR, while the TCRdb copy is restricted to in-frame clones and leaves out a portion. The table includes around 84,000 clones, 80% to 90% detected once. The sequences come from peripheral blood, collected on day 0 of MenACWY control vaccination. Receptor source: an adult in good health.

V usage is TRBV6-2 or TRBV6-3 and J usage is TRBJ1-6; D is ambiguous. The CDR3 consists of 16 residues. V lost 6 bases and J lost 9, with 21 bases in between. Germline values: CDR1 MNHEY, CDR2 SVGEGT. The chain's CDR3 is CASSPLGEGRSSPLHF. DNA for the CDR3: TGTGCCAGCAGCCCTCTCGGGGAGGGCCGGTCTTCACCCCTCCACTTT.

The chain recombines TRBV19 with TRBJ1-5, with TRBD1 matching over 9 bases. The CDR3 length is 19 residues. Trimming removed 5 bases from V and 0 bases from J; junction bases left unmatched: 14. Germline V lookup: CDR1 LNHDA, CDR2 SQIVND (reference sequence). CDR3 DNA sequence: TGTGCCAGTAGTCCGCCGGGCCGGGACAGGGCCTATAGCAATCAGCCCCAGCATTTT. This codes for CASSPPGRDRAYSNQPQHF. Combining the CDR3 with reference TRBV19 and TRBJ1-5 gives the whole variable domain DGGITQSPKYLFRKEGQNVTLSCEQNLNHDAMYWYRQDPGQGLRLIYYSQIVNDFQKGDIAEGYSVSREKKESFPLTVTSAQKNPTAFYLCASSPPGRDRAYSNQPQHFGDGTRLSIL.

Concerning this clone itself: The junction departs from the called germline gene at one end, perhaps through a read error. This chain links TRBV6-2 or TRBV6-3 with TRBJ2-1; 7 bases fit TRBD1. The CDR3 is 14 amino acids. Germline V lookup: CDR1 MNHEY, CDR2 SVGEGT. CDR3 in amino acids: CASSYMGQTTLRVF. The CDR3 coding sequence is TGTGCCAGCAGTTACATGGGACAGACCACATTAAGGGTCTTC.

The chain combines TRBV12-5 with TRBJ1-1; the D gene is possibly TRBD1 (6 bases). Trimming took off 2 bases at V and 3 bases at J, with 13 bases between the two ends. Germline loops: CDR1 LGHNT, CDR2 FRNRAP. The CDR3 spans 15 residues. CDR3 loop: CASGLKGGHDTEAFF. Written as DNA, the CDR3 is TGTGCTAGTGGTTTGAAGGGGGGGCACGACACTGAAGCTTTCTTT.

The genes are TRBV6-1 and TRBJ1-5; tentative D call: TRBD1 (5 bases). There are 15 residues in the CDR3. Germline CDR1 MNHNS, CDR2 SASEGT. V was cut by 2 bases and J by 2 bases, with 10 bases left in between. CDR3 amino acids: CASSEQGFGNQPQHF. The CDR3 DNA reads TGTGCCAGCAGTGAACAGGGTTTTGGCAATCAGCCCCAGCATTTT.

This clone was seen once. The chain links TRBV7-2 to TRBJ1-1; D ambiguous. This CDR3 has 14 amino acids. The V gene's germline CDR1 is SGHTA and CDR2 FQGNSA. V shed 0 bases and J shed 2 bases, with 7 bases lying between them. The CDR3 DNA is TGTGCCAGCAGCTTAGCGGTTGGAAACACTGAAGCTTTCTTT. It is translated as CASSLAVGNTEAFF. The full variable domain, rest sourced from reference TRBV7-2 and TRBJ1-1, is GAGVSQSPSNKVTEKGKDVELRCDPISGHTALYWYRQSLGQGLEFLIYFQGNSAPDKSGLPSDRFSAERTGGSVSTLTIQRTQQEDSAVYLCASSLAVGNTEAFFGQGTRLTVV.

This sequence joins TRBV6-1 and TRBJ2-2; maybe TRBD1 (5 bases). Germline lookup yields CDR1 MNHNS and CDR2 SASEGT. V was shortened by 0 bases and J by 1 base, with 9 bases between the two germline ends. The CDR3 runs 16 residues. CDR3 region: CASSEAGHKNTGELFF. DNA of the CDR3: TGTGCCAGCAGTGAAGCGGGGCACAAGAACACCGGGGAGCTGTTTTTT.

The V and J genes are TRBV7-2 and TRBJ1-5, with D possibly being TRBD1 (5 bases). This CDR3 is built from 16 residues. Germline CDR1 and CDR2: SGHTA and FQGNSA. Trimming took 5 bases from V and 0 from J, leaving 14 bases between them. The CDR3 region has the DNA TGTGCCAGCAGCCCCAGCAGGGCCTCTAGCAATCAGCCCCAGCATTTT. Translation gives CASSPSRASSNQPQHF.

V is TRBV28 and J is TRBJ2-7; TRBD1 matches 9 bases. The length of the CDR3 is 13 residues. J gave up 3 bases and V 6 bases, and 3 bases lay outside the gene matches. The germline gives CDR1 MDHEN, CDR2 SYDVKM. CDR3: CASRGQGNYEQYF. Here the CDR3 DNA reads TGTGCCAGCAGGGGACAGGGAAACTACGAGCAGTACTTC. The variable domain in full, completed from reference TRBV28 and TRBJ2-7, reads DVKVTQSSRYLVKRTGEKVFLECVQDMDHENMFWYRQDPGLGLRLIYFSYDVKMKEKGDIPEGYSVSREKKERFSLILESASTNQTSMYLCASRGQGNYEQYFGPGTRLTVT.

J is TRBJ1-4 and V is TRBV6-5; D gene ambiguous. The germline CDR1 and CDR2 sequences are MNHEY and SVGAGI. This CDR3 has 15 residues. V gave up 2 bases and J gave up 2 bases, with 9 bases separating them. DNA of the CDR3: TGTGCCAGCAGTTACGTGGGAACGACTAATGAAAAACTGTTTTTT. Encoded protein: CASSYVGTTNEKLFF.

V and J are TRBV6-5 and TRBJ2-5, with 10 bases lining up with TRBD2. There are 13 residues in the CDR3. The trim removed 9 bases at V and 5 bases at J, leaving 6 bases unmatched. CDR1 MNHEY and CDR2 SVGAGI come from the germline V gene. In DNA form, the CDR3 reads TGTGCCAGTGAGCGGGGGGGCCGGGAGACCCAGTACTTC. This codes for CASERGGRETQYF.

This sequence joins TRBV6-5 and TRBJ1-6; D possibly corresponds to TRBD1 (5 bases). The germline V gene encodes CDR1 MNHEY and CDR2 SVGAGI. Trimming took 6 bases from V and 0 from J, leaving 6 bases between them. There are 14 residues in the CDR3. Here the CDR3 reads CASSQGSYNSPLHF. The CDR3 nucleotides read TGTGCCAGCAGCCAGGGCTCCTATAATTCACCCCTCCACTTT.

J is TRBJ2-4 and V is TRBV5-1; the D is unclear. Germline assignment: CDR1 SGHRS and CDR2 YFSETQ. The CDR3 is made up of 12 amino acids. The V gene lost 4 bases and the J gene lost 13 bases, with 15 bases spanning the gap. As DNA, the CDR3 is TGCGCCAGCAGCCCCGCCGAGAAGGTACAGTACTTC. Its translation: CASSPAEKVQYF.

This clone was counted a few times. The gene calls are TRBV6-5 and TRBJ2-3; D gene ambiguous. The CDR3 length is 15 residues. The germline gives CDR1 MNHEY, CDR2 SVGAGI. The V end lost 6 bases, the J end lost 1 base, and 14 bases lay between the germline ends. Here the CDR3 DNA reads TGTGCCAGCAGAGGAGAGGCGTTTCGCACAGATACGCAGTATTTT. Translating it yields CASRGEAFRTDTQYF.

The chain is built from TRBV27 and TRBJ2-7; D unresolved. Looked up from germline, CDR1 is MNHEY and CDR2 is SMNVEV (reference sequence). The CDR3 consists of 14 residues. Trimming removed 6 bases from V and 0 bases from J, with 12 bases in between. In DNA, the CDR3 is TGTGCCAGCAGAATTACAGCGAGCTCCTACGAGCAGTACTTC. Amino acid sequence: CASRITASSYEQYF.

CDR3 region: CASSHRNGEQFF. The CDR3 DNA is TGTGCCAGCTCACACAGAAACGGTGAGCAGTTCTTC. This chain connects TRBV18 to TRBJ2-1; D unclear. The CDR3 runs to 12 residues. Germline V gene data show CDR1 as KGHSH and CDR2 as LQKENI. The V end lost 4 bases, the J end lost 9 bases, and 10 bases lay between the germline ends.

This clone was observed a single time. The rearrangement links TRBV7-8 to TRBJ2-1, with a possible D match to TRBD2 (7 bases). Looked up from germline, CDR1 is SGHVS and CDR2 is FQNEAQ. The CDR3 contains 15 residues. Trimming took off 1 base at V and 4 bases at J, with 11 bases between the two ends. Here the CDR3 DNA reads TGTGCCAGCAGCTTAGGCGGGGGCCTTTACAATGAGCAGTTCTTC. Encoded protein: CASSLGGGLYNEQFF. The full variable domain, completed using reference TRBV7-8 and TRBJ2-1, is GAGVSQSPRYKVAKRGQDVALRCDPISGHVSLFWYQQALGQGPEFLTYFQNEAQLDKSGLPSDRFFAERPEGSVSTLKIQRTQQEDSAVYLCASSLGGGLYNEQFFGPGTRLTVL.

The CDR3 coding sequence is TGTGCCAGCAGCCAGGGGGGGCTGGGCAATGAGCAGTTCTTC. Protein product: CASSQGGLGNEQFF. The chain has TRBV7-9 and TRBJ2-1; D possibly matches TRBD1 or TRBD2 (7 bases each). V gave up 5 bases and J gave up 6 bases, with 14 bases separating them. This CDR3 contains 14 residues. Looked up from germline, CDR1 is SEHNR and CDR2 is FQNEAQ (reference sequence). The variable domain in full, completed from reference TRBV7-9 and TRBJ2-1, reads DTGVSQNPRHKITKRGQNVTFRCDPISEHNRLYWYRQTLGQGPEFLTYFQNEAQLEKSRLLSDRFSAERPKGSFSTLEIQRTEQGDSAMYLCASSQGGLGNEQFFGPGTRLTVL.

This rearrangement joins TRBV7-2 to TRBJ1-2, with TRBD1 as a possible D gene (5 bases). CDR3 length equals 14 residues. In germline, CDR1 is SGHTA, CDR2 FQGNSA. Between the trimmed V and J ends, which lost 10 bases and 7 bases, there was a span of 22 bases. The CDR3 loop is CANPSPGSEGGYTF. The CDR3 nucleotides read TGTGCCAACCCATCACCAGGGTCAGAGGGTGGCTACACCTTC.

This chain uses TRBV6-5 with TRBJ1-5; D may be TRBD1 (6 bases). The CDR3 extends over 13 amino acids. V was trimmed by 8 bases and J by 3 bases, leaving 11 bases between them. From germline, CDR1 is MNHEY and CDR2 SVGAGI. DNA of the CDR3: TGTGCCAGCTCCGGGACATACAATCAGCCCCAGCATTTT. It is translated as CASSGTYNQPQHF.